These 32 T cell receptor beta chains were sequenced from one sample in a study of human T cells and chemical hapten exposure. Time point in this sample: pre-sensitization, week 0. Sample treatment: therapeutic diphenylcyclopropenone sensitization with weekly scalp DPC. TCRdb reanalysed the RACE reads using MiXCR and keeps one entry per CDR3 protein. The profile covers more than 250,000 distinct CDR3 sequences, with about 9.4% appearing a single time and 2% to 2.5% taken by the ten largest. The specimen comprised whole blood, sampled in connection with sensitization to the hapten diphenylcyclopropenone (DPC). The origin of the receptors is a woman between 40 and 55 years old with alopecia areata. Some clones in this sample may be carry-over from other donors' samples.

In this sample, this clonotype turned up once. The J gene is TRBJ2-7, the V gene TRBV7-2; 11 bases align to TRBD2. Trimming cost V 6 bases and J 6 bases; bases outside gene matches: 7. In germline, CDR1 is SGHTA, CDR2 FQGNSA. The CDR3 length is 14 residues. The CDR3 nucleotides are TGTGCCAGCAGTCTCTCCGGACTAGCGGGCGAGCAGTACTTC. Protein product: CASSLSGLAGEQYF. The variable domain in full, completed from reference TRBV7-2 and TRBJ2-7, reads GAGVSQSPSNKVTEKGKDVELRCDPISGHTALYWYRQSLGQGLEFLIYFQGNSAPDKSGLPSDRFSAERTGGSVSTLTIQRTQQEDSAVYLCASSLSGLAGEQYFGPGTRLTVT.

This chain joins TRBV2 and TRBJ2-3; D perhaps matches TRBD1 (6 bases). The V end lost 6 bases, the J end lost 0 bases, and 19 bases lay between the germline ends. The CDR3 is made up of 17 amino acids. From germline, CDR1 is SNHLY and CDR2 FYNNEI. DNA for the CDR3: TGTGCCAGCAGATTGGACGGGACAAGCGGCAGCACAGATACGCAGTATTTT. Its translation: CASRLDGTSGSTDTQYF.

This clonotype was recorded many times. The chain employs TRBV6-5 and TRBJ2-3, with TRBD2 matching 7 bases. CDR3 length: 15 amino acids. V lost 5 bases, J lost 4 bases, and 9 bases stayed unmatched. The germline gives CDR1 MNHEY, CDR2 SVGAGI. CDR3 region: CASSPRLADADTQYF. In DNA form, the CDR3 reads TGTGCCAGCAGTCCCAGACTAGCAGATGCAGATACGCAGTATTTT.

This clonotype was observed at least ten times. This rearrangement joins TRBV28 to TRBJ1-1; D is undetermined. Trimming removed 5 bases from V and 0 bases from J, with 1 base in between. Germline assignment: CDR1 MDHEN and CDR2 SYDVKM. This CDR3 spans 11 amino acids. This CDR3 reads CASSMNTEAFF. CDR3 coding DNA: TGTGCCAGCAGTATGAACACTGAAGCTTTCTTT.

This clonotype was seen only a few times. This rearrangement joins TRBV3-1 to TRBJ1-1, with D maybe TRBD1 (5 bases). This CDR3 is 16 amino acids long. The ends were cut back, 4 bases at V and 1 base at J, with 16 bases in the middle. Germline CDR1 and CDR2: LGHDT and YNNKEL (reference sequence). CDR3 bases: TGTGCCAGCAGCCCGAGGGGAGGACTTAGGAACACTGAAGCTTTCTTT. Its protein is CASSPRGGLRNTEAFF.

This clonotype was seen ten or more times. The V and J genes are TRBV7-2 and TRBJ2-2; possible D gene TRBD2, 5 bases. The V and J ends lost 1 base and 6 bases respectively, with 6 bases between them. The CDR3 totals 13 residues. The germline gives CDR1 SGHTA, CDR2 FQGNSA. The chain's CDR3 is CASSLVAPGELFF. The CDR3 nucleotides are TGTGCCAGCAGCTTAGTAGCGCCCGGGGAGCTGTTTTTT.

This clonotype was picked up a small number of times. The chain carries TRBV24-1 and TRBJ2-2; D may match TRBD1 or TRBD2 (5 bases each). CDR1 and CDR2 (germline): KGHDR, SFDVKD. CDR3 size: 14 residues. Trimming left V 8 bases short and J 0 bases short, with 9 bases between. CDR3 sequence (DNA): TGTGCCACCATGGGGACGACGAACACCGGGGAGCTGTTTTTT. This gives the protein CATMGTTNTGELFF.

This clonotype showed up many times. The V call is TRBV20-1, the J call TRBJ2-7, with 9 bases matching TRBD2. Germline V gives CDR1 DFQATT, CDR2 SNEGSKA (reference sequence). This CDR3 contains 13 residues. The trim removed 5 bases at V and 2 bases at J, leaving 4 bases unmatched. The DNA of the CDR3 is TGCAGTGCTCGACTAGCGGCAGCCTACGAGCAGTACTTC. Its translation: CSARLAAAYEQYF.

This clonotype has a handful of counts. V is TRBV18 and J is TRBJ1-5; D is ambiguous. This CDR3 region has 16 residues. Deletions cut 2 bases from V and 1 base from J, with 12 bases between. Germline CDR1 KGHSH, CDR2 LQKENI. The CDR3 region has the DNA TGTGCCAGCTCACCATTGCCGGGCGGGAGCAATCAGCCCCAGCATTTT. Translated: CASSPLPGGSNQPQHF.

CDR3 nucleotide sequence: TGTGCCATCAGTGAGCCTTGGGACTCCGGGAGCAATCAGCCCCAGCATTTT. Translating gives CAISEPWDSGSNQPQHF. V usage is TRBV10-3 and J usage is TRBJ1-5; possible D gene TRBD1, 5 bases. This CDR3 is built from 17 residues. Germline values: CDR1 ENHRY, CDR2 SYGVKD. Trimming took 2 bases from V and 1 from J, leaving 15 bases between them.

The chain carries TRBV13 and TRBJ2-7, with D unclear. V dropped 2 bases and J dropped 2 bases, with 7 bases sitting between them. The CDR3 length is 13 residues. The germline CDR1 and CDR2 sequences are PRHDT and FYEKMQ (reference sequence). As DNA, the CDR3 is TGTGCCAGCAGCTTAAGGCGGACCTACGAGCAGTACTTC. Protein sequence: CASSLRRTYEQYF.

The chain employs TRBV20-1 and TRBJ1-2; 11 bases map to TRBD1. Germline V CDR1 and CDR2: DFQATT, SNEGSKA (reference sequence). The CDR3 is made up of 15 amino acids. Trimming cost V 5 bases and J 5 bases; bases outside gene matches: 10. The CDR3 nucleotides are TGCAGTGCTCACTCTTCCGGGACAGGGGGGTATGGCTACACCTTC. Translated, it gives CSAHSSGTGGYGYTF.

This clonotype occurred a few times. This chain connects TRBV10-3 to TRBJ1-1; 8 nucleotides agree with TRBD1. V shed 5 bases and J 4 bases; nucleotides not matched to a gene: 6. This CDR3 spans 14 amino acids. Germline assignment: CDR1 ENHRY and CDR2 SYGVKD. CDR3 residues: CAISRGQEGTEAFF. The CDR3 nucleotides read TGTGCCATCAGTCGGGGACAGGAGGGCACTGAAGCTTTCTTT.

This clonotype was seen more than once but under ten times. The genes are TRBV7-9 and TRBJ2-3; D may be TRBD2 (6 bases). V lost 5 bases, J lost 13 bases, and 16 bases lay in between. The CDR3 spans 12 residues. Germline CDR1 and CDR2: SEHNR and FQNEAQ (reference sequence). CDR3 sequence: CASSQDYLREYF. CDR3 bases: TGTGCCAGCAGCCAGGACTATCTCAGGGAGTATTTT.

This clonotype was found a few times. The CDR3 DNA sequence: TGTGCCAGCAGTGAACCCCCCCGGGAGAAGGGGCAGCCCCAGCATTTT. Translating gives CASSEPPREKGQPQHF. V and J are TRBV6-1 and TRBJ1-5, with D maybe TRBD1 (5 bases). This CDR3 has 16 residues. V lost 2 bases, J lost 7 bases, and 18 bases lay in between. Germline CDR1 MNHNS, CDR2 SASEGT.

Ten or more counts support this clonotype. This rearrangement joins TRBV9 to TRBJ1-1; D is perhaps TRBD1 (5 bases). CDR1 is SGDLS and CDR2 is YYNGEE in the germline V gene. The V gene lost 4 bases and the J gene lost 0 bases, with 7 bases spanning the gap. The length of the CDR3 is 13 residues. The CDR3 sequence is CASSWGVNTEAFF. In nucleotides, the CDR3 is TGTGCCAGCAGCTGGGGGGTGAACACTGAAGCTTTCTTT.

This chain uses TRBV7-9 with TRBJ1-2; the D gene is possibly TRBD1 (6 bases). Trimming left V 5 bases short and J 8 bases short, with 18 bases between. The CDR3 covers 14 residues. The germline V gene encodes CDR1 SEHNR and CDR2 FQNEAQ (reference sequence). The CDR3 region is CASSPRGGGGGYTF. The CDR3 DNA follows: TGTGCCAGCAGCCCAAGAGGGGGAGGCGGCGGCTACACCTTC.

This clonotype was recorded a few times. V is TRBV27 and J is TRBJ2-1, with TRBD2 as a possible D gene (5 bases). CDR1 is MNHEY and CDR2 is SMNVEV in the germline V gene (reference sequence). V was pared by 3 bases and J by 0 bases, with 6 bases between. This CDR3 comprises 14 residues. CDR3 protein: CASSLRVSYNEQFF. In nucleotides, the CDR3 is TGTGCCAGCAGTTTGCGGGTCTCCTACAATGAGCAGTTCTTC.

The chain recombines TRBV6-1 with TRBJ2-1; TRBD2 matches at 8 bases. CDR3 length: 14 residues. The trim removed 8 bases at V and 8 bases at J, leaving 11 bases unmatched. Germline lookup yields CDR1 MNHNS and CDR2 SASEGT. For the CDR3, the DNA is TGTGCCAGCTCGAGGGCGGGAGGAAGGGATGAGCAGTTCTTC. Protein product: CASSRAGGRDEQFF.

This clonotype was seen a handful of times. The chain recombines TRBV28 with TRBJ1-1; D not certain. Germline V CDR1 and CDR2: MDHEN, SYDVKM. The CDR3 has 13 amino acids. V was pared by 7 bases and J by 11 bases, with 20 bases between. In DNA form, the CDR3 reads TGTGCCAGCACAGGCAGCCTGTTTAATAGGGCTTTCTTT. Its translation: CASTGSLFNRAFF.

This clonotype was recorded a few times. J is TRBJ2-7 and V is TRBV9; 10 nucleotides agree with TRBD1. CDR3 length equals 14 residues. The V and J ends lost 4 bases and 7 bases, in that order; junction bases with no gene match: 8. Germline V gene sequence: CDR1 SGDLS, CDR2 YYNGEE. The CDR3 is CASSSRQGALEQYF. DNA of the CDR3: TGTGCCAGCAGCTCCCGACAGGGGGCATTGGAGCAGTACTTC.

This clonotype was seen at least ten times. The chain recombines TRBV20-1 with TRBJ2-5, with a tentative D call TRBD1 (6 bases). From germline, CDR1 is DFQATT and CDR2 SNEGSKA (reference sequence). The CDR3 runs to 14 residues. V gave up 6 bases and J gave up 7 bases, with 21 bases separating them. In DNA form, the CDR3 reads TGCAGTGCCGACCCGCAGCAGGGGATAGGGACCCAGTACTTC. It specifies CSADPQQGIGTQYF.

This chain uses TRBV4-2 with TRBJ2-3, with 11 bases lining up with TRBD2. The CDR3 runs 19 residues. Germline V gene sequence: CDR1 LGHNA, CDR2 YNFKEQ. Losses at the gene ends were 6 bases for V and 0 bases for J; bases not matched to a gene: 14. CDR3 amino acids: CASSGTSGARQTSTDTQYF. CDR3 in DNA: TGTGCCAGCAGTGGGACTAGCGGAGCCCGCCAAACTAGCACAGATACGCAGTATTTT.

J is TRBJ1-1 and V is TRBV6-5; 7 bases align to TRBD1. V trimming: 2 bases; J trimming: 1 base; junction bases outside the gene matches: 7. The CDR3 spans 16 residues. Germline values: CDR1 MNHEY, CDR2 SVGAGI. CDR3 residues: CASSYGAGTANTEAFF. Written as DNA, the CDR3 is TGTGCCAGCAGTTACGGCGCTGGGACAGCGAACACTGAAGCTTTCTTT.

This clonotype was picked up a small number of times. The V gene is TRBV10-2, the J gene TRBJ2-3; 7 bases are shared with TRBD2. This CDR3 contains 16 residues. V gave up 4 bases and J gave up 1 base; unmatched junction bases: 8. Germline values: CDR1 WSHSY, CDR2 SAAADI. CDR3: CASSAPGGVGTDTQYF. Written as DNA, the CDR3 is TGCGCCAGCAGTGCCCCGGGGGGAGTCGGCACAGATACGCAGTATTTT.

The chain recombines TRBV28 with TRBJ2-7, with 7 bases aligning to TRBD1. Germline loops: CDR1 MDHEN, CDR2 SYDVKM. The CDR3 covers 16 residues. V was clipped by 5 bases and J by 4 bases; unmatched bases: 14. The CDR3 nucleotides are TGTGCCAGCAGTGGGACAGCCGCGAATTTTGCTTACGAGCAGTACTTC. It translates to CASSGTAANFAYEQYF.

In its sample, this clonotype was seen many times. V and J are TRBV27 and TRBJ2-5; D unclear. The CDR3 sequence is 14 residues long. The V end was cut by 3 bases, the J end by 0 bases, with 8 bases between. Germline V gene data show CDR1 as MNHEY and CDR2 as SMNVEV (reference sequence). The CDR3 here is CASSLVGYQETQYF. DNA of the CDR3: TGTGCCAGCAGTTTGGTGGGATACCAAGAGACCCAGTACTTC.

This chain joins TRBV2 and TRBJ2-7, with no clear D. The ends were cut back, 6 bases at V and 3 bases at J, with 6 bases in the middle. CDR1 is SNHLY, CDR2 FYNNEI, per germline. The length of the CDR3 is 11 residues. CDR3 nucleotides: TGTGCCAGCAGCGAGGTCTACGAGCAGTACTTC. Its translation is CASSEVYEQYF.

This clonotype appeared once. The V gene is TRBV20-1, the J gene TRBJ2-1, with TRBD2 matching 8 bases. The CDR3 covers 15 residues. With V trimmed by 0 bases and J by 7 bases, 8 bases remained unmatched. The V gene's germline CDR1 is DFQATT and CDR2 SNEGSKA (reference sequence). In DNA, the CDR3 is TGCAGTGCTAGAGACAGTAGCGGGACGGGAAATGAGCAGTTCTTC. This codes for CSARDSSGTGNEQFF.

This clonotype has just a few counts. The chain carries TRBV28 and TRBJ2-7; weak D call: TRBD2 (7 bases). The CDR3 is made up of 15 amino acids. V was trimmed by 6 bases and J by 4 bases, leaving 19 bases between them. Germline V gives CDR1 MDHEN, CDR2 SYDVKM. CDR3: CASRPGQGRGYEQYF. The CDR3 DNA follows: TGTGCCAGCAGACCCGGTCAAGGGAGGGGGTACGAGCAGTACTTC.

This clonotype was observed a few times. The V and J genes are TRBV25-1 and TRBJ2-5, with D perhaps TRBD2 (5 bases). The CDR3 runs to 9 residues. V lost 7 bases, J lost 9 bases, and 6 bases lay in between. Looked up from germline, CDR1 is MGHDK and CDR2 is SYGVNS. This CDR3 is CASKEAQYF. In nucleotides, the CDR3 is TGTGCCAGCAAGGAGGCCCAGTACTTC.

The table lists this clonotype with a few counts. The rearrangement joins TRBV18 to TRBJ1-5, with a possible D match to TRBD1 (5 bases). Deletions cut 4 bases from V and 5 bases from J, with 12 bases between. In germline, CDR1 is KGHSH, CDR2 LQKENI. The CDR3 length is 14 residues. Written as DNA, the CDR3 is TGTGCCAGCTCACAGGCAGGGACCGATCAGCCCCAGCATTTT. Translation gives CASSQAGTDQPQHF. The full variable domain, with the rest looked up from reference TRBV18 and TRBJ1-5, is NAGVMQNPRHLVRRRGQEARLRCSPMKGHSHVYWYRQLPEEGLKFMVYLQKENIIDESGMPKERFSAEFPKEGPSILRIQQVVRGDSAAYFCASSQAGTDQPQHFGDGTRLSIL.